Listed below are T cell receptor beta chains from one sample, sequenced in a study of Ad26.COV2.S vaccination and SARS-CoV-2 variants. Sequencing used immunoSEQ multiplex PCR; TCRdb keeps in-frame clones, though not all of them. The sample carries about 680,000 clones, roughly 90% recorded once. The specimen comprised peripheral blood, sampled in a trial of Ad26.COV2.S vaccine versus placebo. These receptor sequences come from a person between 18 and 65 years old who received the Ad26.COV2.S COVID-19 vaccine or a placebo. Each CDR3 is given with its conserved first and last residue. Fields, in order: clone size, J gene, V gene, CDR3 protein. Only part of the rows carry a size: once, few, many, or a class if the clone is expanded.

NA,TRBJ1-5,TRBV12-5,CASGLTGNQPQHF
NA,TRBJ1-1,TRBV6-2/TRBV6-3,CASSYVQGSAEAFF
NA,TRBJ2-7,TRBV21-1,CASSSDPRASYEQYF
NA,TRBJ2-7,TRBV7-2,CASSFLAGGTEQYF
once,TRBJ2-4,TRBV7-2,CASSLEGNKDIQYF
NA,TRBJ2-1,TRBV19,CASSIIAGLYNEQFF
NA,TRBJ2-7,TRBV5-6,CASSLGGSEQYF
NA,TRBJ2-1,TRBV19,CASSVAGAVIYNEQFF
NA,TRBJ2-5,TRBV5-1,CASSVEGGLPETQYF
NA,TRBJ2-3,TRBV3-1/TRBV3-2,CASSQTFPEEGARDTQYF
NA,TRBJ2-7,TRBV6-7,CASSYSPAPAAAYEQYF
NA,TRBJ2-2,TRBV27,CASSLRGTGELFF
once,TRBJ1-6,TRBV5-1,CASREYNSPLHF
NA,TRBJ2-5,TRBV2,CASCGTGRETQYF
once,TRBJ1-1,TRBV3-1/TRBV3-2,CASSQLTGAEAFF
few,TRBJ2-7,TRBV18,CASSDTGFSSYEQYF
NA,TRBJ1-6,TRBV4-3,CASSQATGARGSPLHF
NA,TRBJ2-7,TRBV14,CASSNRVPGNEQYF
NA,TRBJ2-7,TRBV20-1,CSASSGQTYEQYF
NA,TRBJ1-6,TRBV18,CASSLGTASPLHF
NA,TRBJ2-3,TRBV25-1,CASSRPGFQSTTDTQYF
NA,TRBJ2-7,TRBV2,CAKNRGVEQYF
NA,TRBJ1-5,TRBV6-2/TRBV6-3,CASSYSGATKPQHF
NA,TRBJ2-3,TRBV2,CASSIRGSTDTQYF
NA,TRBJ2-1,TRBV19,CASMTSGSYEQFF
NA,TRBJ2-7,TRBV10-3,CAISESGQKDTYEQYF
NA,TRBJ1-3,TRBV3-1/TRBV3-2,CASSPWTGDGSTGNTIYF
NA,TRBJ2-3,TRBV18,CASSPPMEGTQYF
NA,TRBJ2-3,TRBV19,CASSLAGGNTDTQYF
once,TRBJ2-1,TRBV25-1,CASSDEGTGNYNEQFF
NA,TRBJ2-7,TRBV20-1,CSAESSYEQYF
NA,TRBJ2-6,TRBV6-1,CASSEQPGSSGANVLTF
NA,TRBJ2-6,TRBV5-1,CASSLAANTPGANVLTF
NA,TRBJ1-1,TRBV30,CAWSVQVMNTEAFF
once,TRBJ2-1,TRBV10-3,CAISANHQDGRDEQFF
NA,TRBJ1-1,TRBV7-8,CASSLYGTANTEAFF
NA,TRBJ1-1,TRBV30,CAWSATDWGLGWNTEAFF